A single T cell receptor (beta chain) is shown here with its context. Its specificity is not known. The PCR used 60 Vbeta and 13 Jbeta primers. The protocol was immunoSEQ multiplex PCR, while the TCRdb copy is restricted to in-frame clones and leaves out a portion. The repertoire includes about 120,000 clones, under 80% of them detected once, and under 14% sits in the top ten. V lost 1 base and J lost 6, with 20 bases in between. The CDR3 is 17 amino acids. The germline CDR1 and CDR2 sequences are KGHSH and LQKENI. The source of the sample is a study of cytomegalovirus exposure and HLA in healthy donors. Broader study findings: It was in a later analysis that TCR association rates were seen to vary by HLA locus, highest for DRB1 and lowest for HLA-C. A later analysis showed that HLA-associated TCR beta chains had undergone more clonal expansion than equally common others. Later work found most CMV-associated TCR beta chains apparently HLA-restricted.

Those who donated were healthy bone marrow donors. The chain employs TRBV18 and TRBJ2-3; the D gene is possibly TRBD1 (5 bases). Input material: PBMCs. The TCR sequence derives from a woman aged 45-65 years in good health and CMV-seropositive. The CDR3 DNA follows: TGTGCCAGCTCACCACAGACCCCCCAGACAGTGGTCGATACGCAGTATTTT. Translated: CASSPQTPQTVVDTQYF.